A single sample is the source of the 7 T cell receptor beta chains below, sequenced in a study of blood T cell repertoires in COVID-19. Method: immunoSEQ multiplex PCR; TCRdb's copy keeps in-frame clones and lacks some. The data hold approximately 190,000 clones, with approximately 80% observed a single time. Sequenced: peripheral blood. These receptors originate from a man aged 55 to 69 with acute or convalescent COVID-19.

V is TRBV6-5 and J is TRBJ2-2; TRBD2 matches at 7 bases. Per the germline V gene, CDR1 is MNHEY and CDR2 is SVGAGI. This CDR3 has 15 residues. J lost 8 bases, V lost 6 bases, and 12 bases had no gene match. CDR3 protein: CASRPTSVPAGELFF. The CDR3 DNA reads TGTGCCAGCAGACCCACTAGCGTACCTGCAGGGGAGCTGTTTTTT.

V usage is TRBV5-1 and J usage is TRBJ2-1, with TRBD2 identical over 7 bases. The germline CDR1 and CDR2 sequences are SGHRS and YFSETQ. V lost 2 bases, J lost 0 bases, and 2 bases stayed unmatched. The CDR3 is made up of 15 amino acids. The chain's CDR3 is CASSFRTSSYNEQFF. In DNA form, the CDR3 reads TGCGCCAGCAGCTTCAGGACTAGCTCCTACAATGAGCAGTTCTTC.

Here the CDR3 reads CASSLDRAQPQHF. The CDR3 DNA is TGTGCCAGCAGCTTAGACAGGGCTCAGCCCCAGCATTTT. The chain links TRBV11-2 to TRBJ1-5; maybe TRBD1 (5 bases). V lost 0 bases and J lost 6, with 6 bases in between. CDR3 length: 13 amino acids. Germline V lookup: CDR1 SGHAT, CDR2 FQNNGV.

The CDR3 sequence is CASSQDLGHQPQHF. The DNA of the CDR3 is TGCGCCAGCAGCCAAGATCTTGGCCATCAGCCCCAGCATTTT. This rearrangement joins TRBV4-3 to TRBJ1-5; D ambiguous. Trimming pared 0 bases from V and 5 bases from J, leaving 8 bases between. Germline assignment: CDR1 LGHNA and CDR2 YSLEER. The CDR3 spans 14 residues.

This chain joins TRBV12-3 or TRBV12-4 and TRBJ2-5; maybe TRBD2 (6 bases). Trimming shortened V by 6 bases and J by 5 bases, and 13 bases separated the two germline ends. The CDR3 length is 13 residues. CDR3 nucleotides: TGTGCCAGCAGCCGACTAGGATACGAGACCCAGTACTTC. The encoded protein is CASSRLGYETQYF.

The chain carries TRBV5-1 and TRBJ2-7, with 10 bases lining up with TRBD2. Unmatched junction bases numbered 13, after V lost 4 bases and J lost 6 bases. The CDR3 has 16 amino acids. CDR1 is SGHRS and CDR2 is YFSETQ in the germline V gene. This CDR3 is CASSPDAGTSASEQYF. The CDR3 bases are TGCGCCAGCAGCCCGGATGCGGGGACTAGCGCAAGCGAGCAGTACTTC.

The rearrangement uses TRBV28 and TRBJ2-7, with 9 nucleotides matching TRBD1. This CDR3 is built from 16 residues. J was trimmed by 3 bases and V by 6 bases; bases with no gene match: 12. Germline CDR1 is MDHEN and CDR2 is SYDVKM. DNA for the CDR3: TGTGCCAGCAGCCCCCCTATAACAGGGGGCGGCTACGAGCAGTACTTC. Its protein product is CASSPPITGGGYEQYF. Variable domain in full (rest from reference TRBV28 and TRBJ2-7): DVKVTQSSRYLVKRTGEKVFLECVQDMDHENMFWYRQDPGLGLRLIYFSYDVKMKEKGDIPEGYSVSREKKERFSLILESASTNQTSMYLCASSPPITGGGYEQYFGPGTRLTVT.